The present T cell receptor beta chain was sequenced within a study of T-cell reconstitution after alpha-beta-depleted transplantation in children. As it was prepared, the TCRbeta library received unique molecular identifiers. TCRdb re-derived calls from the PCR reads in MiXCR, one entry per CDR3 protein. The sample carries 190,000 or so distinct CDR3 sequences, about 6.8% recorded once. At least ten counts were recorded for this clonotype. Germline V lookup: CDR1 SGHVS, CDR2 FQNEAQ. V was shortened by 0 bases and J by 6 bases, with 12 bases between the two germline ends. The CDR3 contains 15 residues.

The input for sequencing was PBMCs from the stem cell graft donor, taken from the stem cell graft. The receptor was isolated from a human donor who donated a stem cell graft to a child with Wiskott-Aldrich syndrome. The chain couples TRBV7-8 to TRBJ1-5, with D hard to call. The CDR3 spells CASSLAMVGVQPQHF. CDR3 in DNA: TGTGCCAGCAGCTTAGCAATGGTCGGGGTTCAGCCCCAGCATTTT.